The following is a T cell receptor (beta chain) sequence with its context. Its antigen is as yet unknown. The use of a sample-barcoded 5' primer and a J-beta primer mix characterized a second PCR of roughly 6 to 11 cycles. TCRdb analysed the 5' RACE reads with MiXCR anew, one entry per CDR3 protein. Of 1.4 million to 1.5 million distinct CDR3 sequences detected, approximately 38% appear once; the ten largest clones hold around 8%. The CDR3 spans 17 residues. With 6 bases clipped from V and 7 bases from J, the junction kept 16 bases outside the gene matches. Germline V gene lookup returns CDR1 MNHNS and CDR2 SASEGT. The sample belongs to a study of blood T cells in healthy people across ages. Study-wide points: Naive and antigen-experienced cells could not be conclusively compared, given unsorted PBMCs. A greater number of naive CD4+ cells and higher diversity distinguished long-lived donors from aged donors.

The sequence came from a young woman in good health. The sequencing sample was made of blood. The genes are TRBV6-1 and TRBJ1-5, with 9 bases fitting TRBD1. This chain's CDR3 is CASSPLAGQGRRQPQHF. CDR3 in DNA: TGTGCCAGCAGCCCCTTGGCGGGACAGGGCAGGAGACAGCCCCAGCATTTT.